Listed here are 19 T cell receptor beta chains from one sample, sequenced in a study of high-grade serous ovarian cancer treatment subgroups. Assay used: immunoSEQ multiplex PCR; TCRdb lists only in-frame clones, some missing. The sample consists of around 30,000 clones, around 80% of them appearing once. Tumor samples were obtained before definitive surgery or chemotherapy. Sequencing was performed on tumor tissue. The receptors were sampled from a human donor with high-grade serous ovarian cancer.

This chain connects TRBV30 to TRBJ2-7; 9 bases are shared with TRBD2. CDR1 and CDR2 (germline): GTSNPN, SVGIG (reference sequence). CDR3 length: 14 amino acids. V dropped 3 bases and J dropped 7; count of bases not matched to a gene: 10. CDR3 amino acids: CAWSRGGRALEQYF. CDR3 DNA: TGTGCCTGGAGCAGGGGCGGGAGGGCACTTGAGCAGTACTTC. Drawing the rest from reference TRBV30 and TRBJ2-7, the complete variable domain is SQTIHQWPATLVQPVGSPLSLECTVEGTSNPNLYWYRQAAGRGLQLLFYSVGIGQISSEVPQNLSASRPQDRQFILSSKKLLLSDSGFYLCAWSRGGRALEQYFGPGTRLTVT.

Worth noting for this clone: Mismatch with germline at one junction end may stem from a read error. CDR3 DNA: TGCGCCAGCAGCCAAGGCCCTTATAGCAATCGGCCCCAGCATTTT. It codes for CASSQGPYSNRPQHF. The chain carries TRBV4-1 and TRBJ1-5, with D unclear. CDR3 length equals 15 residues. Per the germline V gene, CDR1 is MGHRA and CDR2 is YSYEKL.

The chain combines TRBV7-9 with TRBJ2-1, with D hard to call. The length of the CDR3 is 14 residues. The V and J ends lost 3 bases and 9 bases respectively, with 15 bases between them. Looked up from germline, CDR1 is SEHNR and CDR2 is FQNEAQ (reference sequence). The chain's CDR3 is CASSFIRPVGEQFF. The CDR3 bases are TGTGCCAGCAGCTTTATCAGGCCGGTAGGTGAGCAGTTCTTC.

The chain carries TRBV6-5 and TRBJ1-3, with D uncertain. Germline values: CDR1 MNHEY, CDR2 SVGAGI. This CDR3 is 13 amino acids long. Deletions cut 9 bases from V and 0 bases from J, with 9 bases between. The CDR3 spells CASARTSGNTIYF. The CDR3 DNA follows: TGTGCCAGTGCCAGAACCTCTGGAAACACCATATATTTT.

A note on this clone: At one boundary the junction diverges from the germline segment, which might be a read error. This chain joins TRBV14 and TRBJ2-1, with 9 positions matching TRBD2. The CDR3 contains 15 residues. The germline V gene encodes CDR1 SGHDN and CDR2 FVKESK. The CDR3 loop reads CASRQAGGNYNEQFF. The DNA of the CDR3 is TGTGCCAGCAGACAAGCGGGAGGCAACTACAATGAGCAGTTCTTC.

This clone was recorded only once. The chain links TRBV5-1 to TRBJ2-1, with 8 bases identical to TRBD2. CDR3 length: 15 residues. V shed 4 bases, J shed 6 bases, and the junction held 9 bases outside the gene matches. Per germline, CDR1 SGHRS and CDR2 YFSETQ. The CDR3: CASSRYSGTLNEQFF. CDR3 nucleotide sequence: TGCGCCAGCAGCCGGTATAGCGGGACTCTCAATGAGCAGTTCTTC. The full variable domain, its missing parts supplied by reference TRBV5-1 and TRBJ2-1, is KAGVTQTPRYLIKTRGQQVTLSCSPISGHRSVSWYQQTPGQGLQFLFEYFSETQRNKGNFPGRFSGRQFSNSRSEMNVSTLELGDSALYLCASSRYSGTLNEQFFGPGTRLTVL.

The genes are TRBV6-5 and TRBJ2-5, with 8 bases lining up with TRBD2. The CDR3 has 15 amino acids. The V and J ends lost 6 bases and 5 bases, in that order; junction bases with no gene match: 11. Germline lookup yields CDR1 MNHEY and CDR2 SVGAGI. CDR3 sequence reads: CASSPTGTRGETQYF. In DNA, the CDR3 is TGTGCCAGCAGCCCAACAGGGACTAGGGGGGAGACCCAGTACTTC.

The CDR3 bases are TGTGCCAGCAGCTTAGTAGGAAGCGGGAACACAGATACGCAGTATTTT. Translating it yields CASSLVGSGNTDTQYF. The chain employs TRBV7-2 and TRBJ2-3, with 7 nucleotides matching TRBD2. With V trimmed by 1 base and J by 2 bases, 6 bases remained unmatched. Germline V gene lookup returns CDR1 SGHTA and CDR2 FQGNSA. The CDR3 totals 16 residues. Looking up the rest from reference TRBV7-2 and TRBJ2-3 gives the full variable domain: GAGVSQSPSNKVTEKGKDVELRCDPISGHTALYWYRQSLGQGLEFLIYFQGNSAPDKSGLPSDRFSAERTGGSVSTLTIQRTQQEDSAVYLCASSLVGSGNTDTQYFGPGTRLTVL.

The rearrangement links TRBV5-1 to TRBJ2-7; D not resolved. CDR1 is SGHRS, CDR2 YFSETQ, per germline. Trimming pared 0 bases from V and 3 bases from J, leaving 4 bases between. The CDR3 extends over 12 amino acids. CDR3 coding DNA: TGCGCCAGCAGCTTGGTCGGCTACGAGCAGTACTTC. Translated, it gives CASSLVGYEQYF.

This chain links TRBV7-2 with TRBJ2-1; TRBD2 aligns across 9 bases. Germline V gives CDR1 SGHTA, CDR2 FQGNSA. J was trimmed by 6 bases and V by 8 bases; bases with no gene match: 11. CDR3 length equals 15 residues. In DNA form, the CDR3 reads TGTGCCAGCCGCCCCCGGCTAGCGGGACTCAATGAGCAGTTCTTC. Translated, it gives CASRPRLAGLNEQFF.

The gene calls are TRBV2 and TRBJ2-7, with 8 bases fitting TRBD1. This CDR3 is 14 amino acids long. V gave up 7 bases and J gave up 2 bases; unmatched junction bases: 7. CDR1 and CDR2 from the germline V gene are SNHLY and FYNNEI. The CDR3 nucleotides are TGTGCCAGCACCTCGGACAGGGTGGCCTACGAGCAGTACTTC. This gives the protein CASTSDRVAYEQYF.

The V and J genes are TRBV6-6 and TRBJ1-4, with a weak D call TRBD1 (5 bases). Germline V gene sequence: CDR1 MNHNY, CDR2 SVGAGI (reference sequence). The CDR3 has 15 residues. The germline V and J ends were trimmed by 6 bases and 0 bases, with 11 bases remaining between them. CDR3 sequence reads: CASRLDSSTNEKLFF. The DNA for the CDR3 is TGTGCCAGCAGGCTTGACAGCTCAACTAATGAAAAACTGTTTTTT.

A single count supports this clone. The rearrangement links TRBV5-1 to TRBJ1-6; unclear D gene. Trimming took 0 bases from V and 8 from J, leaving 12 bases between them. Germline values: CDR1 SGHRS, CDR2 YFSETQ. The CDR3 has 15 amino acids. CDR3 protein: CASSLGRVLDSPLHF. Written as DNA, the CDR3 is TGCGCCAGCAGCTTGGGGAGGGTTTTGGATTCACCCCTCCACTTT.

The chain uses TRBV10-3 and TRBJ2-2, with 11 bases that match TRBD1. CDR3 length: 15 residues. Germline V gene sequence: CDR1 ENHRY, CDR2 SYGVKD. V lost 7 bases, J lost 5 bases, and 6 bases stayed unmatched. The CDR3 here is CAIISGTGGTGELFF. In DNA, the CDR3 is TGTGCCATCATTTCAGGGACAGGGGGAACCGGGGAGCTGTTTTTT.

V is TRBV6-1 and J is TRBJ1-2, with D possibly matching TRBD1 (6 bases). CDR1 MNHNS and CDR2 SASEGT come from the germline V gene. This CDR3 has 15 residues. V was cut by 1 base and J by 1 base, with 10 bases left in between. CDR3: CASSEGEGGNYGYTF. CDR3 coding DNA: TGTGCCAGCAGTGAAGGGGAGGGGGGTAACTATGGCTACACCTTC.

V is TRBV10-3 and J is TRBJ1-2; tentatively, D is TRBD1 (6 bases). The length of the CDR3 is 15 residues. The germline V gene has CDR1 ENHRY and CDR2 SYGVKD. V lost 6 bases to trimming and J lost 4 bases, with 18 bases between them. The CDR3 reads CAIREGGGEAYGYTF. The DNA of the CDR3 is TGTGCCATCAGGGAGGGAGGGGGGGAGGCCTATGGCTACACCTTC.

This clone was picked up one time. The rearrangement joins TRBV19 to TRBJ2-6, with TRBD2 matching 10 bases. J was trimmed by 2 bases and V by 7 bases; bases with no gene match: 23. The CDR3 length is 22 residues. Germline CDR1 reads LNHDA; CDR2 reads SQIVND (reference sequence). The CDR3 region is CASTRQGLASGSKLPGANVLTF. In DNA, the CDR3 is TGTGCCAGTACCCGGCAGGGTCTGGCTAGCGGGAGTAAACTGCCTGGGGCCAACGTCCTGACTTTC.

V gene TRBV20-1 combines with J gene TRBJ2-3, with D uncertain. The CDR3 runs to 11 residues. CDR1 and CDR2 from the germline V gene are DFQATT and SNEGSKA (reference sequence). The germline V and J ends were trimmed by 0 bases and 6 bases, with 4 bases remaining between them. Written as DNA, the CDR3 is TGCAGTGCTAGAGAATGGGATACGCAGTATTTT. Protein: CSAREWDTQYF.

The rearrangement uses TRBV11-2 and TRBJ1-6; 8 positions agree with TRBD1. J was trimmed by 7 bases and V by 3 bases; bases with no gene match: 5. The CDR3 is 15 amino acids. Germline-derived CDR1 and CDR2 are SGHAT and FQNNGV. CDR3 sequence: CASSFTGQGNSPLHF. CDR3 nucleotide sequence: TGTGCCAGCAGCTTTACTGGACAGGGAAATTCACCCCTCCACTTT.